The present entry profiles one TCR beta chain with its context. The sample belongs to a study of CD8+ T cells in alopecia areata. CDR3 size: 15 residues. V shed 4 bases, J shed 2 bases, and the junction held 4 bases outside the gene matches. CDR1 is SGHAT and CDR2 is FQNNGV in the germline V gene. cDNA serving as the sequencing template came from extracted, reverse transcribed RNA. Some clones are missing from TCRdb's copy, which holds only in-frame ones; the method was immunoSEQ multiplex PCR. The table lists about 180,000 clones, roughly 53% of them singletons, with 11% in the top ten. Treatment noted: oral pan-JAK inhibitor, 5-10 mg twice daily. It was from alopecia areata patients that lesional scalp punch biopsies and peripheral blood were collected.

Source: CD8+ T cells sorted from blood, taken at week 24, from a patient treated with tofacitinib. This clonotype was obtained from a human donor with alopecia areata. This chain uses TRBV11-2 with TRBJ1-5; 8 nucleotides line up with TRBD1. This CDR3 reads CASSSTGGGNQPQHF. The DNA for the CDR3 is TGTGCCAGCAGCTCTACAGGGGGTGGCAATCAGCCCCAGCATTTT.